This T cell receptor beta chain is from a study of vaccination and CD4 T cells after COVID-19. Study as a whole: Six men and four women formed the convalescents, two being Hispanic. Control cultures were given a CEFX pool, an HIV-1 Nef pool, or no peptide.

Worth noting for this clonotype: Its antigen remains unidentified.

Sequencing of DNA taken from cultured CD4+ T cells relied on the Oncomine TCR Beta short-read assay. TCRdb analysed the PCR reads with MiXCR anew, one entry per CDR3 protein. The table shows around 13,000 distinct CDR3 sequences, with 56% occurring only once. As for treatment: roughly nine-day PBMC culture with coronavirus spike peptide pools or control peptides (ViraFEST assay). After roughly nine days of culture, CD4+ T cells were negatively selected. Germline assignment: CDR1 LGHNT and CDR2 FRNRAP. V was shortened by 4 bases and J by 1 base, with 11 bases between the two germline ends. The CDR3 spans 15 residues.

V gene TRBV12-5 combines with J gene TRBJ1-5, with D maybe TRBD1 (5 bases). This TCR was recovered from a human donor who had recovered from COVID-19. Sample: CD4+ T cells from blood, cultured in vitro. Here the CDR3 DNA reads TGTGCTAGTGGTTCCGCCACAGGAAGCAATCAGCCCCAGCATTTT. This sequence encodes CASGSATGSNQPQHF. The full variable domain, in which reference TRBV12-5 and TRBJ1-5 provide the parts outside the CDR3, is DARVTQTPRHKVTEMGQEVTMRCQPILGHNTVFWYRQTMMQGLELLAYFRNRAPLDDSGMPKDRFSAEMPDATLATLKIQPSEPRDSAVYFCASGSATGSNQPQHFGDGTRLSIL.